The 23 T cell receptor beta chains presented below share a single source sample, sequenced in a study of a mutant IDH1 vaccine in newly diagnosed glioma. Data came from immunoSEQ multiplex PCR; TCRdb stores just in-frame clones and leaves some out. This table holds some 50,000 clones, about 65% found once. Time point specified: week 47, end of study. Vaccination used 300 ug of mutant IDH1 20-mer peptide per dose, with topical imiquimod. What these receptors recognize is not known. Material: peripheral blood mononuclear cells (PBMCs), obtained from a glioma patient whose treatment included an IDH1 peptide vaccine. These receptors were obtained from a man aged 35-49 years with glioma. Some clones in this sample may be carry-over from other donors' samples.

The chain couples TRBV15 to TRBJ2-2, with TRBD2 identical over 8 bases. Unmatched junction bases numbered 12, after V lost 5 bases and J lost 4 bases. The length of the CDR3 is 17 residues. Germline values: CDR1 LNHNV, CDR2 YYDKDF (reference sequence). This CDR3 reads CATSQNPGGASTGELFF. CDR3 bases: TGTGCCACCAGCCAAAATCCCGGGGGGGCCAGCACCGGGGAGCTGTTTTTT.

The genes are TRBV27 and TRBJ1-1; D is possibly TRBD1 (5 bases). This CDR3 has 17 residues. The V end was cut by 3 bases, the J end by 0 bases, with 17 bases between. From germline, CDR1 is MNHEY and CDR2 SMNVEV (reference sequence). CDR3 coding DNA: TGTGCCAGCAGTTTTAGTCCGGGGGAACTGTTGAACACTGAAGCTTTCTTT. Protein: CASSFSPGELLNTEAFF.

This clone has only a few counts. The DNA of the CDR3 is TGTGCCTGGAGTGTGGGTAGGAGGGACTATGGCTACACCTTC. This translates into CAWSVGRRDYGYTF. This sequence joins TRBV30 and TRBJ1-2; D is ambiguous. This CDR3 comprises 14 residues. Trimming removed 0 bases from V and 3 bases from J, with 11 bases in between. CDR1 GTSNPN and CDR2 SVGIG come from the germline V gene (reference sequence).

V and J are TRBV4-1 and TRBJ2-2; possible D gene TRBD1, 5 bases. The length of the CDR3 is 12 residues. Germline V gene data show CDR1 as MGHRA and CDR2 as YSYEKL. CDR3 region: CASTANTGELFF. The CDR3, as DNA: TGCGCTTCGACAGCGAACACCGGGGAGCTGTTTTTT.

The count of this clone is one. V is TRBV7-6 and J is TRBJ2-7; TRBD1 matches at 7 bases. This CDR3 comprises 15 residues. Germline V lookup: CDR1 SGHVS, CDR2 FNYEAQ. The V segment lost 1 base and the J segment 5 bases; nucleotides outside the gene matches: 8. CDR3 residues: CASSLGDRFGDEQYF. DNA for the CDR3: TGTGCCAGCAGCTTAGGGGACAGATTCGGCGACGAGCAGTACTTC.

V gene TRBV7-9 combines with J gene TRBJ1-5, with 8 bases fitting TRBD1. Germline assignment: CDR1 SEHNR and CDR2 FQNEAQ (reference sequence). V lost 4 bases to trimming and J lost 4 bases; unmatched junction nucleotides: 9. This CDR3 has 16 residues. Written as DNA, the CDR3 is TGTGCCAGCAGCTCCTCGGGACAGGAACTGAATCAGCCCCAGCATTTT. The encoded protein is CASSSSGQELNQPQHF.

The V call is TRBV6-5, the J call TRBJ1-1; TRBD1 might be the D (6 bases). In germline, CDR1 is MNHEY, CDR2 SVGAGI. The length of the CDR3 is 13 residues. The germline V and J ends were trimmed by 0 bases and 4 bases, with 6 bases remaining between them. The CDR3 sequence: CASSYSGGTEAFF. Here the CDR3 DNA reads TGTGCCAGCAGTTACTCAGGGGGCACTGAAGCTTTCTTT.

The chain links TRBV7-2 to TRBJ2-2; the D is unclear. The V end was cut by 1 base, the J end by 1 base, with 4 bases between. This CDR3 region has 14 residues. In germline, CDR1 is SGHTA, CDR2 FQGNSA. The CDR3 region is CASSLVGNTGELFF. The CDR3 nucleotides are TGTGCCAGCAGCTTAGTGGGGAACACCGGGGAGCTGTTTTTT. Supplemented by reference TRBV7-2 and TRBJ2-2, the full variable domain reads GAGVSQSPSNKVTEKGKDVELRCDPISGHTALYWYRQSLGQGLEFLIYFQGNSAPDKSGLPSDRFSAERTGGSVSTLTIQRTQQEDSAVYLCASSLVGNTGELFFGEGSRLTVL.

The chain carries TRBV4-1 and TRBJ2-7; 7 bases are a match to TRBD1. In germline, CDR1 is MGHRA, CDR2 YSYEKL. J was trimmed by 2 bases and V by 5 bases; bases with no gene match: 9. There are 15 residues in the CDR3. This chain's CDR3 is CASSEIQGPTYEQYF. In nucleotides, the CDR3 is TGCGCCAGCAGCGAAATACAGGGGCCTACCTACGAGCAGTACTTC.

The chain combines TRBV6-5 with TRBJ2-2; no reliable D call. CDR1 is MNHEY, CDR2 SVGAGI, per germline. The CDR3 runs to 13 residues. Trimming took 6 bases from V and 1 from J, leaving 6 bases between them. CDR3 sequence reads: CASRTQNTGELFF. The CDR3 DNA reads as TGTGCCAGCAGGACACAGAACACCGGGGAGCTGTTTTTT.

The chain carries TRBV19 and TRBJ1-3, with a possible D match to TRBD1 (6 bases). Trimming stripped 10 bases from V and 2 bases from J, with 18 bases between. Looked up from germline, CDR1 is LNHDA and CDR2 is SQIVND (reference sequence). The CDR3 consists of 15 residues. CDR3 in DNA: TGTGCCACGGGGGGGTGGACAGACCCTGGAAACACCATATATTTT. This sequence encodes CATGGWTDPGNTIYF.

This clone was seen a single time. The chain employs TRBV14 and TRBJ2-2; 7 positions match TRBD1. Germline CDR1 and CDR2: SGHDN and FVKESK. The CDR3 loop spans 16 amino acids. The V gene end was trimmed by 6 bases and the J gene end by 3 bases; junction bases not matched to a gene: 10. In DNA, the CDR3 is TGTGCCAGCAGTCGACAGGGTCTGCGAGACACCGGGGAGCTGTTTTTT. Translating it yields CASSRQGLRDTGELFF.

This clone was counted once. The chain is built from TRBV9 and TRBJ1-5; D perhaps matches TRBD1 (6 bases). The CDR3 runs 16 residues. Germline V lookup: CDR1 SGDLS, CDR2 YYNGEE. Trimming pared 4 bases from V and 3 bases from J, leaving 17 bases between. CDR3 amino acids: CASSSGGPYNNQPQHF. CDR3 DNA: TGTGCCAGCAGCTCGGGGGGCCCCTATAACAATCAGCCCCAGCATTTT.

This rearrangement joins TRBV30 to TRBJ2-5; D call uncertain. The DNA matches TRBJ2-7 better at its end, which makes the J call doubtful. The CDR3 has 14 amino acids. Per germline, CDR1 GTSNPN and CDR2 SVGIG (reference sequence). The CDR3 is CAWSVLGREYEQYF. Written as DNA, the CDR3 is TGTGCCTGGAGTGTTCTGGGCCGTGAATACGAGCAGTACTTC.

This chain links TRBV5-1 with TRBJ1-2, with D maybe TRBD1 (5 bases). V lost 4 bases and J 10 bases, leaving 20 bases between the germline ends. This CDR3 is built from 14 residues. Germline V gene data show CDR1 as SGHRS and CDR2 as YFSETQ. The CDR3 is CASSGGTVVDLYTF. The CDR3 region has the DNA TGCGCCAGCAGCGGGGGGACGGTCGTGGACCTCTACACCTTC. Full variable domain (rest looked up from reference TRBV5-1 and TRBJ1-2): KAGVTQTPRYLIKTRGQQVTLSCSPISGHRSVSWYQQTPGQGLQFLFEYFSETQRNKGNFPGRFSGRQFSNSRSEMNVSTLELGDSALYLCASSGGTVVDLYTFGSGTRLTVV.

This clone was found many times. The chain recombines TRBV14 with TRBJ2-7; no reliable D call. V lost 1 base, J lost 6 bases, and 10 bases lay in between. CDR3 length equals 13 residues. Per germline, CDR1 SGHDN and CDR2 FVKESK. CDR3 in DNA: TGTGCCAGCAGCCAAGGTCGTTTCACCGAGCAGTACTTC. It specifies CASSQGRFTEQYF.

This clone has just one count. The genes are TRBV7-8 and TRBJ2-7, with 9 bases that match TRBD2. The CDR3 length is 15 residues. V gave up 5 bases and J gave up 2 bases; unmatched junction bases: 7. Looked up from germline, CDR1 is SGHVS and CDR2 is FQNEAQ. CDR3 DNA: TGTGCCAGCAGCCGCGTGGGCGGGGGGGCCTACGAGCAGTACTTC. Translated: CASSRVGGGAYEQYF.

This clone was picked up a small number of times. The chain uses TRBV7-9 and TRBJ1-3; D is unresolved. CDR1 is SEHNR, CDR2 FQNEAQ, per germline (reference sequence). The CDR3 consists of 15 residues. Trimming took off 1 base at V and 0 bases at J, with 7 bases between the two ends. The CDR3, as DNA: TGTGCCAGCAGCTTAGACTCTTACTCTGGAAACACCATATATTTT. It is translated as CASSLDSYSGNTIYF.

This chain connects TRBV18 to TRBJ2-7; 11 bases are a match to TRBD1. Germline V gene lookup returns CDR1 KGHSH and CDR2 LQKENI. This CDR3 is built from 15 residues. The ends lost 3 bases at V and 2 bases at J; junction bases unmatched: 3. The CDR3 here is CASSPPGQGAYEQYF. In DNA, the CDR3 is TGTGCCAGCTCACCTCCGGGACAGGGGGCCTACGAGCAGTACTTC.

The DNA for the CDR3 is TGTGCCAGTAGTATAGGGTCAGGGAGCAATCAGCCCCAGCATTTT. Its protein is CASSIGSGSNQPQHF. The chain recombines TRBV19 with TRBJ1-5, with a possible D match to TRBD1 (5 bases). Trimming pared 1 base from V and 1 base from J, leaving 8 bases between. CDR1 and CDR2 from the germline V gene are LNHDA and SQIVND (reference sequence). This CDR3 contains 15 residues.

The chain couples TRBV19 to TRBJ2-2; possible D gene TRBD2, 5 bases. The CDR3 sequence is 14 residues long. V shed 6 bases and J shed 3 bases, with 11 bases lying between them. Looked up from germline, CDR1 is LNHDA and CDR2 is SQIVND (reference sequence). DNA of the CDR3: TGTGCCAGTAGGACGGGGTGGGACACCGGGGAGCTGTTTTTT. It translates to CASRTGWDTGELFF.

The chain has TRBV5-1 and TRBJ2-5; TRBD1 might be the D (5 bases). The CDR3 spans 14 residues. CDR1 and CDR2 from the germline V gene are SGHRS and YFSETQ. V shed 2 bases and J shed 3 bases, with 11 bases lying between them. CDR3 DNA: TGCGCCAGCAGCTTCACAGGCCCCAAAGAGACCCAGTACTTC. This encodes CASSFTGPKETQYF.

With regard to this clone: The junction shows a germline mismatch at one end, possibly a read error. The chain couples TRBV7-9 to TRBJ1-2; D gene uncertain. This CDR3 comprises 15 residues. Germline CDR1 is SEHNR and CDR2 is FQNEAQ (reference sequence). For the CDR3, the DNA is TGTGCCAGCAGCTTAGGGGCGGCTACTAACTATAGCTACACCTTC. Translation gives CASSLGAATNYSYTF.